One sample yielded the 27 T cell receptor beta chains listed below, sequenced in a study of CD4+ T cells in melanoma (dated by TCRdb to the early 2020s). Libraries came from the immunoSEQ multiplex PCR assay. The immuneACCESS repertoire file appears here via TCRdb, limited to in-frame rearrangements. These files lack a portion of the clones; in checked studies, under half of the deficit traces to unresolved V genes, and the cause of the others is not known. In this sample the table shows over 15,000 clones, over 75% of which occur a single time. Around 5% of the sample lies in the top ten. The sample was cells from a culture (not recorded whether cultured in vitro). The receptors come from a human donor with melanoma.

This clone came up a few times. The chain uses TRBV7-8 and TRBJ1-4; D is perhaps TRBD1 (5 bases). V was pared by 2 bases and J by 3 bases, with 10 bases between. This CDR3 spans 15 amino acids. CDR1 and CDR2 (germline): SGHVS, FQNEAQ. CDR3 DNA: TGTGCCAGCAGCTTATCCAGGGTTTCTAATGAAAAACTGTTTTTT. Its translation is CASSLSRVSNEKLFF.

This chain links TRBV11-2 with TRBJ1-3; D is uncertain. The germline gives CDR1 SGHAT, CDR2 FQNNGV. The germline V and J ends were trimmed by 5 bases and 3 bases, with 8 bases remaining between them. This CDR3 region has 13 residues. CDR3 amino acids: CASSPQFGNTIYF. CDR3 DNA: TGTGCCAGCAGCCCGCAGTTTGGAAACACCATATATTTT. Together with reference TRBV11-2 and TRBJ1-3, the CDR3 gives the full variable domain: EAGVAQSPRYKIIEKRQSVAFWCNPISGHATLYWYQQILGQGPKLLIQFQNNGVVDDSQLPKDRFSAERLKGVDSTLKIQPAKLEDSAVYLCASSPQFGNTIYFGEGSWLTVV.

V is TRBV15 and J is TRBJ1-6; D ambiguous. Deletions cut 0 bases from V and 8 bases from J, with 17 bases between. Germline-derived CDR1 and CDR2 are LNHNV and YYDKDF (reference sequence). The CDR3 contains 17 residues. This chain's CDR3 is CATSRESPGNRYSPLHF. CDR3 sequence (DNA): TGTGCCACCAGCAGAGAATCCCCCGGAAACCGTTATTCACCCCTCCACTTT.

The chain carries TRBV18 and TRBJ1-3; D perhaps matches TRBD1 (5 bases). V shed 4 bases and J shed 9 bases, with 19 bases lying between them. The V gene's germline CDR1 is KGHSH and CDR2 LQKENI. CDR3 size: 15 residues. The CDR3 is CASSQRDAGEGTIYF. In nucleotides, the CDR3 is TGTGCCAGCTCACAACGGGACGCCGGCGAGGGCACCATATATTTT.

The rearrangement joins TRBV14 to TRBJ1-1; D gene unclear. This CDR3 has 13 residues. Germline lookup yields CDR1 SGHDN and CDR2 FVKESK. V was clipped by 2 bases and J by 1 base, with 5 bases between them. CDR3 in DNA: TGTGCCAGCAGCCAAAGCCAGAACACTGAAGCTTTCTTT. This codes for CASSQSQNTEAFF.

This clone was detected a few times. The chain links TRBV4-1 to TRBJ1-3; D not resolved. Deletions cut 3 bases from V and 4 bases from J, with 13 bases between. CDR3 size: 15 residues. Per germline, CDR1 MGHRA and CDR2 YSYEKL. Written as DNA, the CDR3 is TGCGCCAGCAGCCACGGTAGGGCGGGAGGAAACACCATATATTTT. It translates to CASSHGRAGGNTIYF.

The chain uses TRBV11-2 and TRBJ1-1; no clear D gene. Germline CDR1 is SGHAT and CDR2 is FQNNGV. Trimming pared 2 bases from V and 8 bases from J, leaving 9 bases between. The CDR3 totals 12 residues. For the CDR3, the DNA is TGTGCCAGCAGCTTAATTAGGTGGGAAGCTTTCTTT. It codes for CASSLIRWEAFF.

This rearrangement joins TRBV5-6 to TRBJ1-5; TRBD1 aligns across 9 bases. The CDR3 has 16 amino acids. The junction had 4 bases not matched to a gene; V was cut back by 2 bases and J by 1 base. In germline, CDR1 is SGHDT, CDR2 YYEEEE. This CDR3 reads CASSFAGTGSNQPQHF. In DNA, the CDR3 is TGTGCCAGCAGCTTTGCTGGGACAGGGAGCAATCAGCCCCAGCATTTT.

The genes are TRBV18 and TRBJ1-2, with unresolved D. V lost 3 bases, J lost 2 bases, and 10 bases lay in between. The germline CDR1 and CDR2 sequences are KGHSH and LQKENI. The CDR3 is 14 residues long. The CDR3: CASSPFADNYGYTF. In nucleotides, the CDR3 is TGTGCCAGCTCACCCTTCGCCGACAACTATGGCTACACCTTC.

The chain carries TRBV19 and TRBJ1-5; D ambiguous. This CDR3 spans 14 amino acids. Germline-derived CDR1 and CDR2 are LNHDA and SQIVND (reference sequence). The V end was cut by 6 bases, the J end by 0 bases, with 9 bases between. CDR3 nucleotides: TGTGCCAGTAGGCCGGCGAATAGCAATCAGCCCCAGCATTTT. Its protein product is CASRPANSNQPQHF.

The rearrangement links TRBV27 to TRBJ1-1; 7 nucleotides align to TRBD1. In germline, CDR1 is MNHEY, CDR2 SMNVEV (reference sequence). J was trimmed by 6 bases and V by 6 bases; bases with no gene match: 10. The CDR3 runs to 14 residues. The CDR3 loop is CASSPYNRGAEAFF. The CDR3 DNA follows: TGTGCCAGCAGCCCCTATAACAGGGGTGCTGAAGCTTTCTTT.

The chain couples TRBV7-3 to TRBJ2-1; D is unclear. CDR3 length equals 15 residues. CDR1 SGHTA and CDR2 FQGTGA come from the germline V gene. V dropped 5 bases and J dropped 0 bases, with 11 bases sitting between them. The CDR3 DNA reads as TGTGCCAGCAGCCTGACTGCAAGCTCCTACAATGAGCAGTTCTTC. It translates to CASSLTASSYNEQFF.

In DNA, the CDR3 is TGCAGCGTTGCACTAGCGGGGGGCATCACAGATACGCAGTATTTT. Translation gives CSVALAGGITDTQYF. The rearrangement links TRBV29-1 to TRBJ2-3; TRBD2 matches 12 bases. The V gene's germline CDR1 is SQVTM and CDR2 ANQGSEA. This CDR3 comprises 15 residues. Germline trimming cut 4 bases from V and 2 bases from J; bases unmatched to any gene: 4.

The chain couples TRBV7-6 to TRBJ2-3, with D uncertain. The CDR3 is made up of 14 amino acids. Germline V lookup: CDR1 SGHVS, CDR2 FNYEAQ. Trimming pared 0 bases from V and 6 bases from J, leaving 10 bases between. CDR3 coding DNA: TGTGCCAGCAGCTTAGCCACCAATGGGGATACGCAGTATTTT. It is translated as CASSLATNGDTQYF. The full variable domain, with the rest looked up from reference TRBV7-6 and TRBJ2-3, is GAGVSQSPRYKVTKRGQDVALRCDPISGHVSLYWYRQALGQGPEFLTYFNYEAQQDKSGLPNDRFSAERPEGSISTLTIQRTEQRDSAMYRCASSLATNGDTQYFGPGTRLTVL.

The rearrangement links TRBV27 to TRBJ1-2, with D hard to call. This CDR3 has 13 residues. Trimming left V 1 base short and J 1 base short, with 4 bases between. Germline CDR1 MNHEY, CDR2 SMNVEV (reference sequence). In DNA, the CDR3 is TGTGCCAGCAGTTTATACAATAACTATGGCTACACCTTC. The encoded protein is CASSLYNNYGYTF.

This chain uses TRBV19 with TRBJ2-7, with 7 bases lining up with TRBD1. CDR1 and CDR2 (germline): LNHDA, SQIVND (reference sequence). J lost 0 bases, V lost 6 bases, and 2 bases had no gene match. There are 13 residues in the CDR3. The CDR3: CASRGQSSYEQYF. CDR3 DNA: TGTGCCAGTAGGGGACAGAGCTCCTACGAGCAGTACTTC.

The rearrangement joins TRBV18 to TRBJ1-6; D remains ambiguous. Germline V gene data show CDR1 as KGHSH and CDR2 as LQKENI. V was clipped by 3 bases and J by 3 bases, with 9 bases between them. The CDR3 extends over 15 amino acids. The CDR3: CASSPGQHYNSPLHF. CDR3 bases: TGTGCCAGCTCACCGGGTCAGCACTATAATTCACCCCTCCACTTT.

The rearrangement links TRBV6-6 to TRBJ2-3; 11 bases map to TRBD2. After removal of 7 bases from V and 6 bases from J, the junction contained 6 bases not matched to a gene. CDR3 size: 14 residues. Germline V lookup: CDR1 MNHNY, CDR2 SVGAGI (reference sequence). CDR3 nucleotide sequence: TGTGCCAGCATTCCGACTAGCGGGGCTGATACGCAGTATTTT. This sequence encodes CASIPTSGADTQYF.

This clone was seen only a few times. This chain links TRBV6-1 with TRBJ1-2, with D unresolved. Trimming took 5 bases from V and 13 from J, leaving 23 bases between them. The V gene's germline CDR1 is MNHNS and CDR2 SASEGT. The CDR3 extends over 14 amino acids. The CDR3 loop reads CASSNWPETMASTF. CDR3 sequence (DNA): TGTGCCAGCAGTAACTGGCCGGAAACTATGGCTTCCACCTTC.

The chain is built from TRBV30 and TRBJ1-1; D is perhaps TRBD1 (6 bases). The CDR3 is 15 amino acids. Germline V CDR1 and CDR2: GTSNPN, SVGIG (reference sequence). Trimming took off 4 bases at V and 4 bases at J, with 19 bases between the two ends. For the CDR3, the DNA is TGTGCCTGGAACCGGGGGGGCCCTGCGGGCACTGAAGCTTTCTTT. Its translation is CAWNRGGPAGTEAFF.

The chain links TRBV27 to TRBJ1-1; 9 bases are a match to TRBD1. V lost 3 bases, J lost 11 bases, and 13 bases stayed unmatched. Germline CDR1 MNHEY, CDR2 SMNVEV (reference sequence). There are 15 residues in the CDR3. The CDR3 loop reads CASSFSGQGTMRAFF. The CDR3, as DNA: TGTGCCAGCAGTTTCTCCGGACAGGGGACGATGAGGGCTTTCTTT.

The chain carries TRBV6-5 and TRBJ1-5; D unclear. Trimming stripped 6 bases from V and 5 bases from J, with 11 bases between. In germline, CDR1 is MNHEY, CDR2 SVGAGI. CDR3 size: 13 residues. CDR3 bases: TGTGCCAGCAGGATCTCCCGAGATCAGCCCCAGCATTTT. It yields the protein CASRISRDQPQHF.

This clone was seen a single time. The chain employs TRBV14 and TRBJ1-1, with 7 bases aligning to TRBD1. The V and J ends lost 4 bases and 4 bases, in that order; junction bases with no gene match: 6. This CDR3 has 14 residues. The V gene's germline CDR1 is SGHDN and CDR2 FVKESK. CDR3 coding DNA: TGTGCCAGCAGCCGAATCACAGGGGTCACTGAAGCTTTCTTT. Protein: CASSRITGVTEAFF.

This clone appeared a single time. This chain joins TRBV5-5 and TRBJ1-6, with 11 nucleotides matching TRBD1. Trimming took 1 base from V and 10 from J; bases not matched to a gene: 13. This CDR3 is built from 18 residues. Germline V CDR1 and CDR2: SGHKS, YYEKEE (reference sequence). CDR3 sequence: CASSLRILGTGGGSPLHF. The DNA of the CDR3 is TGTGCCAGCAGCTTGCGCATTCTCGGGACAGGGGGAGGGTCACCCCTCCACTTT.

This chain uses TRBV12-5 with TRBJ2-7, with TRBD2 matching over 7 bases. Trimming at V came to 0 bases and at J to 0 bases, leaving 8 bases not matched to a gene. CDR3 length: 17 residues. The germline V gene has CDR1 LGHNT and CDR2 FRNRAP. The CDR3 is CASGLVVKRGSSYEQYF. CDR3 DNA: TGTGCTAGTGGTTTGGTTGTCAAGCGGGGAAGCTCCTACGAGCAGTACTTC.

The chain carries TRBV6-6 and TRBJ1-1; 7 bases match TRBD1. This CDR3 is 16 amino acids long. V shed 6 bases, J shed 0 bases, and the junction held 10 bases outside the gene matches. Per the germline V gene, CDR1 is MNHNY and CDR2 is SVGAGI (reference sequence). The CDR3 region has the DNA TGTGCCAGCAGCCATTCCCGGACAGGCTTGAACACTGAAGCTTTCTTT. Amino acids: CASSHSRTGLNTEAFF.

This chain links TRBV9 with TRBJ1-1; TRBD1 is a possible D gene (5 bases). There are 15 residues in the CDR3. V lost 0 bases to trimming and J lost 4 bases, with 13 bases between them. Germline V lookup: CDR1 SGDLS, CDR2 YYNGEE. CDR3 nucleotide sequence: TGTGCCAGCAGCGTAGTGGGGGTTTTGGGCACTGAAGCTTTCTTT. Residues: CASSVVGVLGTEAFF.